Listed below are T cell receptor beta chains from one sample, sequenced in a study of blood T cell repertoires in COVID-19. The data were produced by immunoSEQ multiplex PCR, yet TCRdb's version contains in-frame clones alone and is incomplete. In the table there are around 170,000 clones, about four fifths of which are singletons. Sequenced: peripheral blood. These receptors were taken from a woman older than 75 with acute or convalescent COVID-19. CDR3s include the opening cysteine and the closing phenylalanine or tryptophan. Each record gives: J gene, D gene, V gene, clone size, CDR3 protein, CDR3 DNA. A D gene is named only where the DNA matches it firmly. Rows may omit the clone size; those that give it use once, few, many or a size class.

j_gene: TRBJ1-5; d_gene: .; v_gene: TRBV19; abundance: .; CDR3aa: CAGGANQPQHF; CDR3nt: TGTGCGGGGGGTGCGAATCAGCCCCAGCATTTT
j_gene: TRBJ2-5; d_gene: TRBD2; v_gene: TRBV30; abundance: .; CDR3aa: CAWSFGSGRGFIRETQYF; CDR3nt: TGTGCCTGGAGTTTCGGTAGCGGGAGGGGGTTTATTCGGGAGACCCAGTACTTC
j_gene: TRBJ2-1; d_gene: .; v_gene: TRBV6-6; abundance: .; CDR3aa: CASSYDSRQGFF; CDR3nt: TGTGCCAGCAGTTACGACAGTCGCCAAGGGTTCTTC
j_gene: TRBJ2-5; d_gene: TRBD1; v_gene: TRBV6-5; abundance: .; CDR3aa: CASSPRDRGQETQYF; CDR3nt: TGTGCCAGCAGTCCCCGGGACAGGGGGCAAGAGACCCAGTACTTC
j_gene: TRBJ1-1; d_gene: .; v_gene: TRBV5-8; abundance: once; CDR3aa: CASSLATTVNTEAFF; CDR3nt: TGTGCCAGCAGCTTGGCTACAACAGTGAACACTGAAGCTTTCTTT
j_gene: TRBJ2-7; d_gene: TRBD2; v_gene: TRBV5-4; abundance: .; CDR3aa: CASSLQTSGTYEQYF; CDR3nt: TGTGCCAGCAGCTTGCAGACTAGCGGGACTTACGAGCAGTACTTC
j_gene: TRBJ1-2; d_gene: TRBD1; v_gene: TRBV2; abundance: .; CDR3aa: CASRRQGANYGYTF; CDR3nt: TGTGCCAGCAGGAGACAGGGGGCTAACTATGGCTACACCTTC
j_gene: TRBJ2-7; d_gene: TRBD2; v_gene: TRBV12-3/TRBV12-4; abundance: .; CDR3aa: CASSPGLREQYF; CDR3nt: TGTGCCAGCAGTCCGGGACTAAGAGAGCAGTACTTC
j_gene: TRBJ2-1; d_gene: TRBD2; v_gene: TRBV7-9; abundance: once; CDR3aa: CASSPGLAGERWNEQFF; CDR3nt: TGTGCCAGCAGCCCAGGACTAGCGGGAGAACGGTGGAATGAGCAGTTCTTC
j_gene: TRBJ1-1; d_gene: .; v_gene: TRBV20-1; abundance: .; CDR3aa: CSAHQTEAFF; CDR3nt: TGCAGTGCCCACCAGACTGAAGCTTTCTTT
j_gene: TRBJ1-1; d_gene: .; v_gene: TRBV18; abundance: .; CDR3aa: CASSPLPPQPGWEAFF; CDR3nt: TGTGCCAGCTCACCACTTCCACCTCAGCCGGGTTGGGAAGCTTTCTTT
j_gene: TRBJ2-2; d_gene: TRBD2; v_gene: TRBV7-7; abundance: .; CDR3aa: CASRTGLHTGELFF; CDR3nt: TGTGCTAGCAGAACGGGACTACACACCGGGGAGCTGTTTTTT
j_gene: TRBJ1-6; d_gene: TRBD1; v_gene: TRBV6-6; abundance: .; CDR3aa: CASSSGGKSYNSPLHF; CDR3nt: TGTGCCAGCAGTTCAGGGGGGAAGTCCTATAATTCACCCCTCCACTTT
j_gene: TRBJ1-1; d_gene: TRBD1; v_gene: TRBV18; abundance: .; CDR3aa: CASSDGQVNTEAFF; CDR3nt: TGTGCCAGCTCAGATGGACAGGTGAACACTGAAGCTTTCTTT
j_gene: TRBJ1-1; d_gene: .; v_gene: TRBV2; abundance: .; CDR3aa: CASEVDSRTTEAFF; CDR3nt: TGTGCCAGCGAAGTGGACAGCCGAACCACTGAAGCTTTCTTT
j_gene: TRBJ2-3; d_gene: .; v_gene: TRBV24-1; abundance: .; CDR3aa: CATSEGTARRYF; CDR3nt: TGTGCCACCAGTGAAGGGACTGCCCGGCGGTATTTT
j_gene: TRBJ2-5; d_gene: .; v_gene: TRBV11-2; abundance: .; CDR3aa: CASSSLTDRQETQYF; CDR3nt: TGTGCCAGCAGCTCCCTGACAGACCGCCAAGAGACCCAGTACTTC
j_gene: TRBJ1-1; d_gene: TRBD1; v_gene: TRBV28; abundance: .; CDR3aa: CASKSPGQGIEAFF; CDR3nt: TGTGCCAGCAAATCCCCGGGACAGGGAATTGAAGCTTTCTTT